Listed below are T cell receptor beta chains from one sample, sequenced in a study of blood T cell repertoires in COVID-19. Clones were sequenced by immunoSEQ multiplex PCR, and TCRdb holds only the in-frame ones, with some missing. The sample shows roughly 93,000 clones, 81% of them seen only once. The sample comprised peripheral blood. These receptors were taken from a woman at least 80 years old with acute or convalescent COVID-19. Both conserved end residues are part of each CDR3. Each record gives: CDR3 length, D gene, V gene, J gene, CDR3 protein, CDR3 DNA. D genes are given only for firm matches.

len: 17
d_gene: TRBD1
v_gene: TRBV28
j_gene: TRBJ1-3
CDR3aa: CASSPLETGVRGNTIYF
CDR3nt: TGTGCCAGCAGCCCCCTAGAGACAGGGGTGAGGGGAAACACCATATATTTT

len: 16
d_gene: TRBD1
v_gene: TRBV27
j_gene: TRBJ1-1
CDR3aa: CASSQGQGGTRAEAFF
CDR3nt: TGTGCCAGCAGCCAGGGACAGGGAGGGACGAGGGCTGAAGCTTTCTTT

len: 15
d_gene: TRBD1
v_gene: TRBV10-3
j_gene: TRBJ1-1
CDR3aa: CAISEGGTGDTEAFF
CDR3nt: TGTGCCATCAGTGAAGGTGGGACAGGGGATACTGAAGCTTTCTTT

len: 18
d_gene: .
v_gene: TRBV4-1
j_gene: TRBJ2-3
CDR3aa: CASSQQLRRAASTDTQYF
CDR3nt: TGCGCCAGCAGCCAACAATTGAGGAGGGCGGCTAGCACAGATACGCAGTATTTT

len: 15
d_gene: TRBD1
v_gene: TRBV11-2
j_gene: TRBJ1-2
CDR3aa: CASSSPGQHDYGYTF
CDR3nt: TGTGCCAGCAGCTCCCCGGGACAGCATGATTATGGCTACACCTTC

len: 14
d_gene: .
v_gene: TRBV10-1
j_gene: TRBJ2-1
CDR3aa: CASSEGRWGHEQFF
CDR3nt: TGCGCCAGCAGTGAGGGGAGGTGGGGTCATGAGCAGTTCTTC

len: 15
d_gene: TRBD2
v_gene: TRBV2
j_gene: TRBJ2-3
CDR3aa: CASTPTSVSTDTQYF
CDR3nt: TGTGCCAGCACCCCAACTAGCGTAAGCACAGATACGCAGTATTTT

len: 14
d_gene: .
v_gene: TRBV5-1
j_gene: TRBJ2-3
CDR3aa: CASSLSLSTDTQYF
CDR3nt: TGCGCCAGCAGTCTCTCTCTCAGCACAGATACGCAGTATTTT

len: 12
d_gene: .
v_gene: TRBV11-2
j_gene: TRBJ1-3
CDR3aa: CASSSAGNTIYF
CDR3nt: TGTGCCAGCAGCTCCGCTGGAAACACCATATATTTT

len: 16
d_gene: TRBD2
v_gene: TRBV9
j_gene: TRBJ2-5
CDR3aa: CASSEGGLAGMETQYF
CDR3nt: TGTGCCAGCAGCGAGGGGGGACTAGCGGGGATGGAGACCCAGTACTTC

len: 16
d_gene: .
v_gene: TRBV7-2
j_gene: TRBJ2-2
CDR3aa: CASSLGGSKNTGELFF
CDR3nt: TGTGCCAGCAGCTTAGGAGGGTCGAAGAACACCGGGGAGCTGTTTTTT